The 27 T cell receptor beta chains reported below all come from one sample, sequenced in a study of blood T cell repertoires in COVID-19. Profiled with immunoSEQ multiplex PCR; TCRdb holds only in-frame clones, not every one. Among around 130,000 clones listed, about nine tenths were seen once. Material: peripheral blood. The receptor set was obtained from a man aged 55 to 70 with COVID-19, enrolled during active disease.

This chain connects TRBV18 to TRBJ2-2; possibly TRBD1 for D (6 bases). Germline V CDR1 and CDR2: KGHSH, LQKENI. The CDR3 is made up of 15 amino acids. V lost 4 bases and J lost 7, with 16 bases in between. The CDR3 DNA is TGTGCCAGCTCACTCATGGCAGGGGCCATCGGGGAGCTGTTTTTT. Translated, it gives CASSLMAGAIGELFF. Supplemented by reference TRBV18 and TRBJ2-2, the full variable domain reads NAGVMQNPRHLVRRRGQEARLRCSPMKGHSHVYWYRQLPEEGLKFMVYLQKENIIDESGMPKERFSAEFPKEGPSILRIQQVVRGDSAAYFCASSLMAGAIGELFFGEGSRLTVL.

The J gene is TRBJ1-3, the V gene TRBV19, with D possibly matching TRBD1 (5 bases). The CDR3 runs to 15 residues. V was cut by 7 bases and J by 0 bases, with 13 bases left in between. Per germline, CDR1 LNHDA and CDR2 SQIVND (reference sequence). This chain's CDR3 is CASTLQASSGNTIYF. In DNA, the CDR3 is TGTGCCAGTACTTTACAGGCTTCCTCTGGAAACACCATATATTTT.

The J gene is TRBJ2-1, the V gene TRBV9; D call uncertain. This CDR3 region has 13 residues. Germline values: CDR1 SGDLS, CDR2 YYNGEE. V lost 0 bases and J 1 base, leaving 2 bases between the germline ends. CDR3 sequence: CASSVASYNEQFF. DNA of the CDR3: TGTGCCAGCAGCGTAGCTTCCTACAATGAGCAGTTCTTC.

The CDR3 bases are TGTGCCAGCAGCTCAATAGCGGGATCGAACACCGGGGAGCTGTTTTTT. Its translation: CASSSIAGSNTGELFF. V gene TRBV7-8 combines with J gene TRBJ2-2; TRBD2 aligns across 8 bases. The CDR3 has 16 residues. From germline, CDR1 is SGHVS and CDR2 FQNEAQ. The junction had 4 bases not matched to a gene; V was cut back by 4 bases and J by 0 bases.

The chain combines TRBV13 with TRBJ2-7; TRBD2 matches 13 bases. Germline V gives CDR1 PRHDT, CDR2 FYEKMQ (reference sequence). The length of the CDR3 is 16 residues. After removal of 5 bases from V and 0 bases from J, the junction contained 4 bases not matched to a gene. The chain's CDR3 is CASSRTSGSRSYEQYF. The CDR3 nucleotides read TGTGCCAGCAGCCGGACTAGCGGGAGTCGCTCCTACGAGCAGTACTTC. Full variable domain (rest looked up from reference TRBV13 and TRBJ2-7): AAGVIQSPRHLIKEKRETATLKCYPIPRHDTVYWYQQGPGQDPQFLISFYEKMQSDKGSIPDRFSAQQFSDYHSELNMSSLELGDSALYFCASSRTSGSRSYEQYFGPGTRLTVT.

This clone was observed a single time. The V call is TRBV2, the J call TRBJ1-1, with TRBD1 as a possible D gene (6 bases). Trimming removed 2 bases at V and 5 bases at J, with 15 bases between. CDR1 and CDR2 (germline): SNHLY, FYNNEI. The CDR3 loop spans 15 amino acids. The CDR3 sequence is CASSESKGGRTEAFF. CDR3 bases: TGTGCCAGCAGTGAATCGAAAGGGGGAAGGACTGAAGCTTTCTTT.

A note on this clone: The sample carries other DNA sequences with the same CDR3. The V and J genes are TRBV18 and TRBJ2-7, with TRBD2 matching over 16 bases. With 2 bases clipped from V and 4 bases from J, the junction kept 2 bases outside the gene matches. Germline CDR1 and CDR2: KGHSH and LQKENI. CDR3 length equals 16 residues. The CDR3 region is CASSPGTSGRGYEQYF. As DNA, the CDR3 is TGTGCCAGCTCACCAGGGACTAGCGGGAGGGGGTACGAGCAGTACTTC. Filled out from reference TRBV18 and TRBJ2-7, the complete variable domain reads NAGVMQNPRHLVRRRGQEARLRCSPMKGHSHVYWYRQLPEEGLKFMVYLQKENIIDESGMPKERFSAEFPKEGPSILRIQQVVRGDSAAYFCASSPGTSGRGYEQYFGPGTRLTVT.

The rearrangement uses TRBV5-4 and TRBJ2-1, with 9 nucleotides matching TRBD2. There are 15 residues in the CDR3. Per germline, CDR1 SGHNT and CDR2 YYREEE (reference sequence). The V gene end was trimmed by 2 bases and the J gene end by 5 bases; junction bases not matched to a gene: 5. In DNA form, the CDR3 reads TGTGCCAGCAGCTTCTTCGCGGGAGGGAACAATGAGCAGTTCTTC. It translates to CASSFFAGGNNEQFF.

This chain connects TRBV5-5 to TRBJ2-7, with TRBD1 identical over 9 bases. Trimming removed 2 bases from V and 4 bases from J; junction bases left unmatched: 4. The CDR3 loop spans 14 amino acids. The germline V gene has CDR1 SGHKS and CDR2 YYEKEE (reference sequence). The CDR3 DNA reads as TGTGCCAGCAGCTTCACAGGGGGCAGGTACGAGCAGTACTTC. Protein sequence: CASSFTGGRYEQYF.

The V gene is TRBV27, the J gene TRBJ2-3; 10 nucleotides line up with TRBD2. The V gene end was trimmed by 5 bases and the J gene end by 4 bases; junction bases not matched to a gene: 21. There are 20 residues in the CDR3. In germline, CDR1 is MNHEY, CDR2 SMNVEV (reference sequence). The CDR3 loop reads CASSLRVRGTSAPRADTQYF. CDR3 DNA: TGTGCCAGCAGTCTCCGGGTACGGGGGACTAGCGCCCCACGGGCAGATACGCAGTATTTT.

The chain links TRBV18 to TRBJ2-7, with 7 bases identical to TRBD1. Trimming removed 3 bases from V and 6 bases from J; junction bases left unmatched: 5. The germline CDR1 and CDR2 sequences are KGHSH and LQKENI. CDR3 length: 13 residues. The CDR3 region has the DNA TGTGCCAGCTCACCTGTGACAGGGCCCGAGCAGTACTTC. This gives the protein CASSPVTGPEQYF.

This sequence joins TRBV3-1 (or the pseudogene TRBV3-2) and TRBJ1-5, with TRBD1 matching over 7 bases. The germline CDR1 and CDR2 sequences are LGHDT and YNNKEL (reference sequence). With 0 bases clipped from V and 6 bases from J, the junction kept 11 bases outside the gene matches. The CDR3 has 17 residues. The CDR3 nucleotides are TGTGCCAGCAGCCAAGAGCCGGGACAGCTGTTGAGTCAGCCCCAGCATTTT. Amino acid sequence: CASSQEPGQLLSQPQHF.

The chain combines TRBV25-1 with TRBJ2-1, with 9 positions matching TRBD2. With 1 base clipped from V and 7 bases from J, the junction kept 5 bases outside the gene matches. The CDR3 consists of 15 residues. Germline-derived CDR1 and CDR2 are MGHDK and SYGVNS. The CDR3 loop is CASSEFSGSENEQFF. The CDR3 region has the DNA TGTGCCAGCAGTGAATTTAGCGGGAGCGAAAATGAGCAGTTCTTC.

The rearrangement joins TRBV19 to TRBJ2-7; unclear D gene. V shed 5 bases and J shed 3 bases, with 17 bases lying between them. From germline, CDR1 is LNHDA and CDR2 SQIVND (reference sequence). The CDR3 consists of 15 residues. The CDR3 protein is CASSPQAQLNYEQYF. CDR3 nucleotides: TGTGCCAGTAGTCCCCAGGCGCAATTAAACTACGAGCAGTACTTC.

The chain links TRBV7-3 to TRBJ2-3; 7 nucleotides align to TRBD2. Germline CDR1 SGHTA, CDR2 FQGTGA. The CDR3 contains 16 residues. V was pared by 2 bases and J by 2 bases, with 7 bases of the junction left unmatched. DNA for the CDR3: TGTGCCAGCAGCTTAGAGCCAGCGGGATTCACAGATACGCAGTATTTT. It specifies CASSLEPAGFTDTQYF.

The J gene is TRBJ2-7, the V gene TRBV3-1 (or the pseudogene TRBV3-2); D not certain. Germline values: CDR1 LGHDT, CDR2 YNNKEL (reference sequence). Trimming removed 3 bases at V and 4 bases at J, with 4 bases between. This CDR3 region has 11 residues. The CDR3 DNA follows: TGTGCCAGCAGCCAGAGTTACGAGCAGTACTTC. This gives the protein CASSQSYEQYF.

V and J are TRBV18 and TRBJ2-5; tentatively, D is TRBD1 (6 bases). CDR3 length: 14 residues. Germline assignment: CDR1 KGHSH and CDR2 LQKENI. With 1 base removed from V and 7 bases from J, the gap between germline ends came to 13 bases. In DNA, the CDR3 is TGTGCCAGCTCACCACAAAACAGGGATGGGACCCAGTACTTC. Its protein product is CASSPQNRDGTQYF.

This chain connects TRBV9 to TRBJ2-1; D perhaps matches TRBD2 (5 bases). Trimming removed 0 bases from V and 0 bases from J, with 10 bases in between. The CDR3 is 16 amino acids. Per germline, CDR1 SGDLS and CDR2 YYNGEE. CDR3 in DNA: TGTGCCAGCAGCGTAGAGGGAGTTAGCTCCTACAATGAGCAGTTCTTC. This gives the protein CASSVEGVSSYNEQFF.

The rearrangement uses TRBV11-2 and TRBJ2-7; the D is unclear. Germline CDR1 SGHAT, CDR2 FQNNGV. The CDR3 runs 11 residues. The V end was cut by 1 base, the J end by 6 bases, with 4 bases between. The CDR3 coding sequence is TGTGCCAGCAGCTTAGGGAGCGAGCAGTACTTC. This encodes CASSLGSEQYF.

The J gene is TRBJ2-1, the V gene TRBV27, with 12 positions matching TRBD2. The germline V gene encodes CDR1 MNHEY and CDR2 SMNVEV (reference sequence). The CDR3 loop spans 17 amino acids. After removal of 2 bases from V and 2 bases from J, the junction contained 4 bases not matched to a gene. This chain's CDR3 is CASSLGLAGFPYNEQFF. DNA for the CDR3: TGTGCCAGCAGTTTAGGACTAGCGGGATTCCCCTACAATGAGCAGTTCTTC.

The genes are TRBV7-9 and TRBJ1-3; D remains ambiguous. Trimming cost V 5 bases and J 4 bases, with 12 bases left between them. This CDR3 is 14 amino acids long. The germline V gene encodes CDR1 SEHNR and CDR2 FQNEAQ (reference sequence). The CDR3 nucleotides are TGTGCCAGCAGCCCTGGACGGGAAGGAAACACCATATATTTT. This gives the protein CASSPGREGNTIYF.

The chain combines TRBV5-1 with TRBJ1-2; TRBD1 might be the D (6 bases). From germline, CDR1 is SGHRS and CDR2 YFSETQ. This CDR3 is 15 amino acids long. V lost 4 bases and J 4 bases, leaving 17 bases between the germline ends. This CDR3 reads CASSPPTGLSYGYTF. In nucleotides, the CDR3 is TGCGCCAGCAGCCCGCCGACAGGACTTTCCTATGGCTACACCTTC.

The genes are TRBV7-9 and TRBJ1-5, with D maybe TRBD1 (6 bases). V shed 0 bases and J shed 4 bases, with 19 bases lying between them. This CDR3 is built from 18 residues. Germline lookup yields CDR1 SEHNR and CDR2 FQNEAQ (reference sequence). This chain's CDR3 is CASSLAIGGLRPNQPQHF. The DNA of the CDR3 is TGTGCCAGCAGCTTAGCCATCGGGGGGCTTAGGCCAAATCAGCCCCAGCATTTT.

The table lists this clone with a few counts. CDR3 loop: CASSSGGSDEQFF. In nucleotides, the CDR3 is TGTGCCAGCAGTAGCGGCGGGAGTGATGAGCAGTTCTTC. This chain connects TRBV11-3 to TRBJ2-1; 7 positions agree with TRBD2. Germline CDR1 is SGHNT and CDR2 is YENEEA. With V trimmed by 6 bases and J by 8 bases, 7 bases remained unmatched. The CDR3 contains 13 residues.

This chain joins TRBV5-6 and TRBJ2-5; 9 positions match TRBD2. CDR1 is SGHDT and CDR2 is YYEEEE in the germline V gene. There are 13 residues in the CDR3. V shed 4 bases and J 7 bases; nucleotides not matched to a gene: 5. In nucleotides, the CDR3 is TGTGCCAGCAGCCTTAGCGGGAGCGGGACCCAGTACTTC. Translation: CASSLSGSGTQYF. Supplemented by reference TRBV5-6 and TRBJ2-5, the full variable domain reads DAGVTQSPTHLIKTRGQQVTLRCSPKSGHDTVSWYQQALGQGPQFIFQYYEEEERQRGNFPDRFSGHQFPNYSSELNVNALLLGDSALYLCASSLSGSGTQYFGPGTRLLVL.

The V gene is TRBV10-3, the J gene TRBJ2-2; D is undetermined. V dropped 5 bases and J dropped 0 bases, with 7 bases sitting between them. The CDR3 is 14 residues long. Germline V gene sequence: CDR1 ENHRY, CDR2 SYGVKD. DNA of the CDR3: TGTGCCATCAGTTTGCGCGCGAACACCGGGGAGCTGTTTTTT. Translating gives CAISLRANTGELFF.

This clone showed up just a few times. The chain employs TRBV7-2 and TRBJ2-3; D possibly corresponds to TRBD2 (6 bases). Trimming shortened V by 0 bases and J by 0 bases, and 16 bases separated the two germline ends. The CDR3 is made up of 18 amino acids. Germline assignment: CDR1 SGHTA and CDR2 FQGNSA. CDR3 nucleotides: TGTGCCAGCAGCTTAGCCCGGGAGTCTGGATTCAGCACAGATACGCAGTATTTT. Its protein product is CASSLARESGFSTDTQYF.